This TCR beta chain comes out of a study of blood T cells in healthy people across ages. Together with a sample-barcoded 5' primer, a J-beta primer mix was included in a second PCR lasting roughly 6 to 12 cycles. TCRdb re-called the 5' RACE reads with MiXCR, one entry per CDR3 protein. There are about a million distinct CDR3 sequences in the sample; roughly 50% occur only once, and over 20% lies in the top ten. Looked up from germline, CDR1 is LGHDT and CDR2 is YNNKEL (reference sequence). Trimming pared 7 bases from V and 3 bases from J, leaving 13 bases between. CDR3 size: 13 residues. This clonotype occurred many times.

V usage is TRBV3-1 and J usage is TRBJ2-7, with D perhaps matching TRBD1 (7 bases). The sequence was obtained from a woman aged 60 to 75 in good health. The sample taken for sequencing was blood. The CDR3 sequence is CASTRQGGYEQYF. The CDR3 bases are TGTGCCAGCACGCGCCAGGGGGGCTACGAGCAGTACTTC.